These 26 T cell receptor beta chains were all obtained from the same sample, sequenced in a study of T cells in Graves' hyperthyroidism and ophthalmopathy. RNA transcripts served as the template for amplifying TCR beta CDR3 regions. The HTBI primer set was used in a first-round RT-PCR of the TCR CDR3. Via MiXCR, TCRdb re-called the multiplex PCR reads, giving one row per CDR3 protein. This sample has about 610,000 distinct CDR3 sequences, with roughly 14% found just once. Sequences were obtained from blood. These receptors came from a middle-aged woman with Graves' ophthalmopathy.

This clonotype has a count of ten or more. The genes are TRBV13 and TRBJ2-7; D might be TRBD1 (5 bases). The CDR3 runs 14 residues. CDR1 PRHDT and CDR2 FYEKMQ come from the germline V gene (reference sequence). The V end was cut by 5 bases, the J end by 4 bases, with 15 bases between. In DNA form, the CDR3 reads TGTGCCAGCAGCGAATCAGGGTCCAAGTACGAGCAGTACTTC. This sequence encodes CASSESGSKYEQYF.

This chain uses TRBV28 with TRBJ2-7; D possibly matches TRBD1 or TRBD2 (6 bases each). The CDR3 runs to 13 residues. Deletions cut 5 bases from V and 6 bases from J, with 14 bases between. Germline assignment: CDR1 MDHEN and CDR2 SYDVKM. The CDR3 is CASSLGGTGEQYF. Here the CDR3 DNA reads TGTGCCAGCAGTCTAGGGGGGACCGGCGAGCAGTACTTC.

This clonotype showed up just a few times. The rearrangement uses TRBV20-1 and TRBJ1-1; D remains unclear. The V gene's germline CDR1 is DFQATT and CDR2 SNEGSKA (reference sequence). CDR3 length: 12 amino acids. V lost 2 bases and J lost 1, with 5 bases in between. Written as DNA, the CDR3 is TGCAGTGCTAGAATGGGGAACACTGAAGCTTTCTTT. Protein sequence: CSARMGNTEAFF.

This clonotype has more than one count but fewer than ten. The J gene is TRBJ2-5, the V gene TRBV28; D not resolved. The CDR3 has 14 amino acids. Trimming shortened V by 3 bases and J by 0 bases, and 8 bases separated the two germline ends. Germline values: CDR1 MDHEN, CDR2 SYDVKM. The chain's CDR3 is CASSFRRNQETQYF. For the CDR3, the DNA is TGTGCCAGCAGTTTCAGGCGGAACCAAGAGACCCAGTACTTC.

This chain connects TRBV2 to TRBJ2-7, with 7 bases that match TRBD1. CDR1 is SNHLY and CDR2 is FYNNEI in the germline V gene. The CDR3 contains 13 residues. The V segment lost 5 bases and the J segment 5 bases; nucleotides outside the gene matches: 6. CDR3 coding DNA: TGTGCCAGCAGTCGACAGGGCGGGCACGAGCAGTACTTC. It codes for CASSRQGGHEQYF.

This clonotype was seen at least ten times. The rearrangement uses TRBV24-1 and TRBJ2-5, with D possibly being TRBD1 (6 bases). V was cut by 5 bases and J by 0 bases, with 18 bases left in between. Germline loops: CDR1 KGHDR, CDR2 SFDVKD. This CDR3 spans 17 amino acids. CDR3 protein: CATSGQSGVGYQETQYF. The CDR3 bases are TGTGCCACCAGTGGTCAATCAGGGGTAGGTTACCAAGAGACCCAGTACTTC.

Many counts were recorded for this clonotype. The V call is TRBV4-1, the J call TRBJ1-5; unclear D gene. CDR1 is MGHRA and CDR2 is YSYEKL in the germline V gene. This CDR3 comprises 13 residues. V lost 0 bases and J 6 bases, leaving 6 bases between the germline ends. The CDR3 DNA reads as TGCGCCAGCAGCCAAGATCTTACTCAGCCCCAGCATTTT. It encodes CASSQDLTQPQHF.

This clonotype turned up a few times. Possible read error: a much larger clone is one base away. CDR3 sequence: CASSQTAPGANVLTF. CDR3 DNA: TGTGCCAGCTCTCAGACAGCACCTGGGGCCAACGTCCTGACTTTC. V gene TRBV2 combines with J gene TRBJ2-6, with D possibly TRBD1 on 5 matching bases. The CDR3 is 15 amino acids. Trimming shortened V by 8 bases and J by 2 bases, and 13 bases separated the two germline ends. In germline, CDR1 is SNHLY, CDR2 FYNNEI.

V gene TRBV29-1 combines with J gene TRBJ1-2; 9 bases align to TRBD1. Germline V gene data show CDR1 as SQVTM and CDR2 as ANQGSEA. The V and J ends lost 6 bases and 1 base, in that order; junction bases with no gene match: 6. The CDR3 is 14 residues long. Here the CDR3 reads CSVKGQGFNYGYTF. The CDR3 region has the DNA TGCAGCGTCAAAGGACAGGGGTTTAACTATGGCTACACCTTC. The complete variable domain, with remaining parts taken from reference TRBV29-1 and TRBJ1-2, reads SAVISQKPSRDICQRGTSLTIQCQVDSQVTMMFWYRQQPGQSLTLIATANQGSEATYESGFVIDKFPISRPNLTFSTLTVSNMSPEDSSIYLCSVKGQGFNYGYTFGSGTRLTVV.

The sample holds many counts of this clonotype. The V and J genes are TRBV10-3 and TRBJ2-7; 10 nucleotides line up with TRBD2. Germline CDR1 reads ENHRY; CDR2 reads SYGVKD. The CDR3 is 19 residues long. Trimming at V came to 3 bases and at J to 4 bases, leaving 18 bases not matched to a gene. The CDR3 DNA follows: TGTGCCATCAGTGACCCCGCACCGACTAGCGGGCCTTCGGGTTACGAGCAGTACTTC. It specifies CAISDPAPTSGPSGYEQYF.

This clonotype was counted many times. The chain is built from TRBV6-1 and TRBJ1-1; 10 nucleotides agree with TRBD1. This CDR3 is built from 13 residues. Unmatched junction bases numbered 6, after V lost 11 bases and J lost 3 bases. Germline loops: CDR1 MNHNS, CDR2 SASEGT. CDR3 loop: CAVIGQGDTEAFF. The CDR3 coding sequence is TGTGCCGTCATCGGACAGGGGGACACTGAAGCTTTCTTT.

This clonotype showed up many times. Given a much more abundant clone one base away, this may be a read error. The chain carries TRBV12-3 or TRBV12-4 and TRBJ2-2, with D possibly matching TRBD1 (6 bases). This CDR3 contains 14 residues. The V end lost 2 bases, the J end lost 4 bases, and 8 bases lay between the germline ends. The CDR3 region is CASSLYRVTGELFF. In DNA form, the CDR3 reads TGTGCCAGCAGTTTATACAGGGTCACCGGGGAGCTGTTTTTT.

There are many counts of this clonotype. The CDR3 protein is CASSTAPNTEAFF. In DNA form, the CDR3 reads TGTGCCAGTAGTACGGCGCCGAACACTGAAGCTTTCTTT. This sequence joins TRBV19 and TRBJ1-1, with no clear D. CDR1 is LNHDA, CDR2 SQIVND, per germline (reference sequence). The CDR3 extends over 13 amino acids. Trimming cost V 4 bases and J 1 base, with 7 bases left between them. Full variable domain (outside the CDR3, taken from reference TRBV19 and TRBJ1-1): DGGITQSPKYLFRKEGQNVTLSCEQNLNHDAMYWYRQDPGQGLRLIYYSQIVNDFQKGDIAEGYSVSREKKESFPLTVTSAQKNPTAFYLCASSTAPNTEAFFGQGTRLTVV.

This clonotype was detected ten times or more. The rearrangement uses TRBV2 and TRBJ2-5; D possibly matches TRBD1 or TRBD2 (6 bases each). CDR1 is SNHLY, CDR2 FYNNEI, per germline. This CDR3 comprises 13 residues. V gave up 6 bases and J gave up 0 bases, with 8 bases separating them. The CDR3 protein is CASRGGYQETQYF. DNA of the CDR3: TGTGCCAGCAGAGGGGGGTACCAAGAGACCCAGTACTTC.

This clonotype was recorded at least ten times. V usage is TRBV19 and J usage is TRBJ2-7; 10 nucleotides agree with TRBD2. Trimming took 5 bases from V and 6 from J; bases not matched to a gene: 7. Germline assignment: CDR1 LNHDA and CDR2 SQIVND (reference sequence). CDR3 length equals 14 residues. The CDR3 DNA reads TGTGCCAGTAGTCATCGGGTAGCGGGGGGCGAGCAGTACTTC. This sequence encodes CASSHRVAGGEQYF.

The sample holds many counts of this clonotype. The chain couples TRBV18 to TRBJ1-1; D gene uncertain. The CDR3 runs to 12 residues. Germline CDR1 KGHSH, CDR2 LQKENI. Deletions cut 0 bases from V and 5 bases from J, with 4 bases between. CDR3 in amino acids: CASSPPLTEAFF. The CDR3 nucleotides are TGTGCCAGCTCACCACCGCTTACTGAAGCTTTCTTT. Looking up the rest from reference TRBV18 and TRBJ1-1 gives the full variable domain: NAGVMQNPRHLVRRRGQEARLRCSPMKGHSHVYWYRQLPEEGLKFMVYLQKENIIDESGMPKERFSAEFPKEGPSILRIQQVVRGDSAAYFCASSPPLTEAFFGQGTRLTVV.

The CDR3 coding sequence is TGCAGTACCGACAGGGGGCTGACTGAAGCTTTCTTT. Amino acid sequence: CSTDRGLTEAFF. V is TRBV20-1 and J is TRBJ1-1, with TRBD1 identical over 10 bases. The CDR3 has 12 amino acids. CDR1 is DFQATT, CDR2 SNEGSKA, per germline (reference sequence). The trim removed 8 bases at V and 5 bases at J, leaving 5 bases unmatched.

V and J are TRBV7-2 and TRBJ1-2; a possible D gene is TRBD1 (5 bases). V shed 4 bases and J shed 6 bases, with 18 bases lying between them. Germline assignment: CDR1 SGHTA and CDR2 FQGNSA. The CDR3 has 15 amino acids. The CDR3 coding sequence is TGTGCCAGCAGCTCGCGCGGGGGTTATGGTGATGGCTACACCTTC. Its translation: CASSSRGGYGDGYTF.

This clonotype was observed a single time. CDR3 DNA: TGTGCCAGCAGTTACTCGACCCGGCACCTCTCCTACGAGCAGTACTTC. Translation gives CASSYSTRHLSYEQYF. The chain is built from TRBV6-5 and TRBJ2-7; D uncertain. Between the trimmed V and J ends, which lost 0 bases and 0 bases, there was a span of 12 bases. Germline CDR1 and CDR2: MNHEY and SVGAGI. The CDR3 extends over 16 amino acids.

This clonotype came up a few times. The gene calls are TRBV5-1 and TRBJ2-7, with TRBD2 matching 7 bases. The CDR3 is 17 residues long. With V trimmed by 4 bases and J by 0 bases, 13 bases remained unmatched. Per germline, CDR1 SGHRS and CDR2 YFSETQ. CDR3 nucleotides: TGCGCCAGCAGCCCGCTGGCTAGCGGACTGAGCTCCTACGAGCAGTACTTC. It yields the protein CASSPLASGLSSYEQYF.

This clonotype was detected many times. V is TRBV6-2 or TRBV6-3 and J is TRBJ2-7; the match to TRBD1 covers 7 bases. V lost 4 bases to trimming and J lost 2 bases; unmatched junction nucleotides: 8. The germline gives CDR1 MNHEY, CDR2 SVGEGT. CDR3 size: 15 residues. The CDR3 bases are TGTGCCAGCAGTTCCTTACGACAGGGAACCTACGAGCAGTACTTC. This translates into CASSSLRQGTYEQYF.

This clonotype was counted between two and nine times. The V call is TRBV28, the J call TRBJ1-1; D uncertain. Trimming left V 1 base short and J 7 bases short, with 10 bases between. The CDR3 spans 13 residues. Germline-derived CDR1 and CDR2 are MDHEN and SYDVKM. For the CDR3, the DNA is TGTGCCAGCAGTTTATTCGTAAGCGGTGAAGCTTTCTTT. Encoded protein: CASSLFVSGEAFF.

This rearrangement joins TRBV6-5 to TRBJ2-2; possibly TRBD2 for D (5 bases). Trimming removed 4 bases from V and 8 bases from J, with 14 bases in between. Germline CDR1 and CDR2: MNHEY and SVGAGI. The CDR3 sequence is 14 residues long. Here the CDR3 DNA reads TGTGCCAGCAGTTCAAACTTTAGAGGGGGGGAGCTGTTTTTT. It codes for CASSSNFRGGELFF.

CDR3 sequence reads: CASSPPGLQSEQYF. CDR3 DNA: TGTGCCAGCAGTCCCCCCGGACTCCAGAGCGAGCAGTACTTC. V and J are TRBV27 and TRBJ2-7; weak D call: TRBD2 (5 bases). The V gene lost 5 bases and the J gene lost 6 bases, with 17 bases spanning the gap. This CDR3 has 14 residues. CDR1 MNHEY and CDR2 SMNVEV come from the germline V gene (reference sequence).

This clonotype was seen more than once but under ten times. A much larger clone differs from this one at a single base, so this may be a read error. In DNA form, the CDR3 reads TGTGCCAGCAGAGTAGTGGGGTATGGCTACACCTTC. This gives the protein CASRVVGYGYTF. The V and J genes are TRBV9 and TRBJ1-2; D is uncertain. The CDR3 extends over 12 amino acids. Germline V gene lookup returns CDR1 SGDLS and CDR2 YYNGEE.

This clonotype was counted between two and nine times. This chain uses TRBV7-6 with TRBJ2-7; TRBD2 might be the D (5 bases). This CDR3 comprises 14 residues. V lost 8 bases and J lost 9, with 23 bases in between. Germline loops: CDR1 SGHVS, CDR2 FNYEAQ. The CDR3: CASASPTTDPLQYF. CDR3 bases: TGTGCCAGCGCCTCCCCGACTACCGACCCCTTGCAGTACTTC.